Listed below are T cell receptor beta chains from one sample, sequenced in a study of identical twins. TCRdb re-called the 5' RACE reads with MiXCR, one entry per CDR3 protein. The sample lists 450,000 or so distinct CDR3 sequences; 14% were seen once. This sample also appeared in a second study, on yellow fever vaccine responses in identical twins.

Sequenced input: CD4+ T cells sorted from blood. The receptors were gathered from a woman in her late teens or twenties in good health. The CDR3 runs from the conserved cysteine through the conserved F or W. The D gene is left open where the match is weak. Size is stated for part of the rows, as once, few or many counts, or as a class when the clone is expanded.

>few|TRBV9|TRBJ2-3|-
CASSVRENLGDTQYF
TGTGCCAGCAGCGTCAGGGAGAACTTGGGAGATACGCAGTATTTT
>-|TRBV5-1|TRBJ2-2|TRBD2
CASSLLAGAAGELFF
TGCGCCAGCAGCCTACTAGCGGGAGCGGCCGGGGAGCTGTTTTTT
>-|TRBV11-2|TRBJ2-1|TRBD2
CASSLGSSGSRNEQFF
TGTGCCAGCAGCTTAGGCTCTAGCGGGAGTAGGAATGAGCAGTTCTTC
>few|TRBV6-1|TRBJ2-6|TRBD1
CASRGQGVSGANVLTF
TGTGCCAGCAGAGGACAGGGGGTGTCTGGGGCCAACGTCCTGACTTTC
>few|TRBV7-9|TRBJ2-1|-
CASSFQGARNEQFF
TGTGCCAGCAGCTTCCAGGGAGCTCGCAATGAGCAGTTCTTC
>-|TRBV6-2/TRBV6-3|TRBJ2-7|-
CASSYDGGGSEQYF
TGTGCCAGCAGTTACGACGGGGGAGGCTCCGAGCAGTACTTC
>few|TRBV10-3|TRBJ2-7|-
CAISVQGYHEQYF
TGTGCCATCAGTGTCCAGGGTTACCACGAGCAGTACTTC
>-|TRBV4-3|TRBJ1-2|-
CASSQATGSYGYTF
TGCGCCAGCAGCCAAGCAACAGGGTCCTATGGCTACACCTTC
>many|TRBV4-3|TRBJ2-3|TRBD2
CASSHDRGSSDTQYF
TGCGCCAGCAGCCACGACCGCGGGAGCTCAGATACGCAGTATTTT
>-|TRBV7-2|TRBJ2-3|-
CASSSPPGTPIRDTQYF
TGTGCCAGCAGCTCACCCCCGGGGACCCCGATCAGGGATACGCAGTATTTT
>few|TRBV20-1|TRBJ2-4|-
CSARDTSLAKNIQYF
TGCAGTGCCCGCGACACTTCGCTAGCCAAAAACATTCAGTACTTC
>-|TRBV5-5|TRBJ2-5|-
CASSLRTLPETQYF
TGTGCCAGCAGCTTACGGACTCTACCAGAGACCCAGTACTTC
>few|TRBV20-1|TRBJ2-5|-
CSAPAFGGAGSQYF
TGCAGTGCGCCCGCGTTTGGGGGGGCAGGATCCCAGTACTTC
>-|TRBV2|TRBJ2-6|-
CASYPGLSGANVLTF
TGTGCCAGCTATCCGGGTTTGAGTGGGGCCAACGTCCTGACTTTC
>-|TRBV6-1|TRBJ2-1|-
CASSEGSELDEQFF
TGTGCCAGCAGTGAAGGTTCAGAATTGGATGAGCAGTTCTTC
>few|TRBV29-1|TRBJ2-7|-
CSVEDPGKDYEQYF
TGCAGCGTTGAAGATCCGGGCAAAGACTACGAGCAGTACTTC
>few|TRBV10-1|TRBJ2-7|-
CASSGRTSLAAYEQYF
TGCGCCAGCAGTGGACGAACTAGCCTTGCAGCCTACGAGCAGTACTTC
>many|TRBV3-1|TRBJ2-1|TRBD1
CASSPSDRGYNEQFF
TGTGCCAGCAGCCCTTCGGACAGGGGTTACAATGAGCAGTTCTTC
>-|TRBV6-2/TRBV6-3|TRBJ2-1|-
CASSFGQGSFF
-
>-|TRBV11-2|TRBJ2-5|-
CASSLTLLTVGETQYF
TGTGCCAGCAGCTTAACTTTACTTACGGTTGGGGAGACCCAGTACTTC
>-|TRBV5-1|TRBJ2-5|-
CASSLVRSLETQYF
TGCGCCAGCAGCTTGGTTCGCAGCTTGGAGACCCAGTACTTC
>-|TRBV5-8|TRBJ2-7|-
CASSPASSYEQYF
TGTGCCAGCAGCCCGGCTTCCTCCTACGAGCAGTACTTC
>few|TRBV11-2|TRBJ1-2|-
CASSNEGIYGYTF
TGTGCCAGCAGCAATGAGGGGATCTATGGCTACACCTTC
>few|TRBV2|TRBJ2-7|TRBD2
CASRLSSGGRPEQYF
TGTGCCAGCAGGCTCTCTAGCGGGGGCCGGCCCGAGCAGTACTTC
>-|TRBV7-2|TRBJ2-7|-
CASSLSRIVHEQYF
TGTGCCAGCAGCTTATCCAGGATCGTCCACGAGCAGTACTTC
>-|TRBV6-2/TRBV6-3|TRBJ2-1|-
CASSSPGREQFF
TGTGCCAGCAGTTCCCCGGGACGTGAGCAGTTCTTC
>-|TRBV19|TRBJ2-1|TRBD2
CASSMLAGGYNEQFF
TGTGCCAGTAGTATGCTAGCGGGGGGTTACAATGAGCAGTTCTTC
>-|TRBV5-1|TRBJ2-1|-
CASSGAGTGSYNEQFF
TGCGCCAGCAGCGGAGCCGGGACTGGATCCTACAATGAGCAGTTCTTC
>many|TRBV9|TRBJ2-2|TRBD1
CASSVLTGGVAGELFF
TGTGCCAGCAGCGTACTCACAGGGGGTGTCGCCGGGGAGCTGTTTTTT
>many|TRBV5-6|TRBJ2-2|TRBD2
CASSLGLAALGGELFF
TGTGCCAGCAGCTTGGGACTAGCGGCTCTGGGCGGGGAGCTGTTTTTT
>-|TRBV2|TRBJ1-2|-
CASSETASGTF
TGTGCCAGCAGTGAAACAGCGTCGGGTACCTTC
>-|TRBV7-2|TRBJ2-3|-
CASSLGGQRRVTDTQYF
TGTGCCAGCAGCTTAGGGGGACAAAGGAGGGTAACAGATACGCAGTATTTT
>-|TRBV20-1|TRBJ2-7|-
CSAETGLAGEQYF
TGCAGTGCTGAGACCGGCCTAGCCGGGGAGCAGTACTTC
>few|TRBV7-2|TRBJ2-3|-
CASSLRLASTDTQYF
TGTGCCAGCAGCTTACGGCTAGCCTCCACAGATACGCAGTATTTT
>few|TRBV7-2|TRBJ2-1|-
CASSLVKGRDNEQFF
TGTGCCAGCAGCTTAGTGAAGGGAAGGGACAATGAGCAGTTCTTC
>-|TRBV27|TRBJ2-7|-
CASSYRDLGYEQYF
TGTGCCAGCAGTTACAGGGATTTAGGGTACGAGCAGTACTTC